The 4 T cell receptor beta chains in this list originate from one sample, sequenced in a study of CD8+ T cells in alopecia areata. cDNA serving as the sequencing template came from extracted, reverse transcribed RNA. Clones were read by immunoSEQ multiplex PCR, and TCRdb kept only the in-frame ones, dropping some. The table lists about 150,000 clones, 45% to 60% of them singletons, with around 19% in the top ten. This material consisted of CD8+ T cells sorted from blood, taken at week 0. The receptors were sampled from a human donor with alopecia areata.

The gene calls are TRBV6-5 and TRBJ1-1; D is undetermined. The CDR3 has 12 amino acids. V dropped 2 bases and J dropped 7 bases, with 8 bases sitting between them. Per the germline V gene, CDR1 is MNHEY and CDR2 is SVGAGI. The CDR3 coding sequence is TGTGCCAGCAGTTACGGACCGAATGAAGCTTTCTTT. Translating it yields CASSYGPNEAFF.

This rearrangement joins TRBV9 to TRBJ2-1; the D is unclear. The V and J ends lost 0 bases and 8 bases respectively, with 12 bases between them. The CDR3 has 14 residues. Per the germline V gene, CDR1 is SGDLS and CDR2 is YYNGEE. The CDR3 spells CASSVVAGGDEQFF. DNA of the CDR3: TGTGCCAGCAGCGTAGTGGCAGGCGGAGATGAGCAGTTCTTC.

This chain connects TRBV14 to TRBJ2-7; D is unclear. The CDR3 runs to 13 residues. Looked up from germline, CDR1 is SGHDN and CDR2 is FVKESK. V shed 6 bases and J shed 0 bases, with 9 bases lying between them. The DNA for the CDR3 is TGTGCCAGCAGTAGCCTAAGCTCCTACGAGCAGTACTTC. As protein: CASSSLSSYEQYF.

The gene calls are TRBV29-1 and TRBJ1-2; D gene unclear. This CDR3 is built from 12 residues. The germline V gene encodes CDR1 SQVTM and CDR2 ANQGSEA. V was shortened by 3 bases and J by 2 bases, with 7 bases between the two germline ends. CDR3 nucleotide sequence: TGCAGCGTTGATACCGGGAACTATGGCTACACCTTC. It translates to CSVDTGNYGYTF.